The present TCR beta chain was sequenced within a study of response to subunit inactivated influenza vaccine (dated by TCRdb to 2017 to 2018). Regarding the research as a whole: Deep quantitative profiling of the T cell receptor repertoire was used in the study to follow responses to a trivalent subunit inactivated influenza vaccine. Overall results and qualifications from the work: The authors suggested that each seasonal influenza vaccination may recruit only a limited number of new T cells.

The CDR3 covers 17 residues, taking in both the cysteine and the phenylalanine. Of the read, only the CDR3 DNA is kept; its 51 bases are in frame from base 1. V ends up 2 bases short and J 7 bases short, with an unmatched junction base count of 13. In the germline V gene, CDR1 corresponds to MNHEY and CDR2 to SVGAGI. Turning to this clonotype: The antigen it binds to is not known. Base qualities were left out, and no much larger clone turns up one base away.

Libraries came from RT-PCR. Sequencing relied on an Illumina HiSeq 2500. TCRdb cleaned the public reads at Q25 with fastp, built clones with MiXCR and kept in-frame beta chains. Every distinct CDR3 protein forms one entry, paired with its most common genes and DNA. The sample contains about 150,000 distinct CDR3 sequences, over 8.5% of them found a single time. The ten largest clones capture about a third of the sample. The sequence is built from TRBV6-5 and TRBJ2-1; TRBD2 agrees with 8 junctional bases. This TCR derives from a man aged 50 to 75 who received an inactivated influenza vaccine. Donor details come from another sample of the same person, matched by shared clones. The input for sequencing was CD8+ T cells sorted from PBMCs, taken 23 to 25 months after vaccination. The CDR3 corresponds to CASSYGGGVAGLNEQFF. The DNA is TGTGCCAGCAGTTACGGGGGAGGTGTAGCGGGATTAAATGAGCAGTTCTTC.